These 12 T cell receptor beta chains originate from one sample sequenced in a study of T-cell memory formation after mild COVID-19. TCRdb reprocessed the 5' RACE reads via MiXCR and lists one record per CDR3 protein. The data hold hundreds of thousands of distinct CDR3 sequences, with over 20% observed a single time. Sequences were obtained from PBMCs or a T cell subset sorted from them (not recorded which). These receptors all come from an adult woman who had mild COVID-19 (a few samples of this study predate the infection). Cell type and time point are not known.

The genes are TRBV4-1 and TRBJ1-2; the match to TRBD1 covers 8 bases. Per germline, CDR1 MGHRA and CDR2 YSYEKL. With 3 bases clipped from V and 7 bases from J, the junction kept 10 bases outside the gene matches. This CDR3 comprises 15 residues. CDR3 coding DNA: TGCGCCAGCAGCCATCCCCCGACAGGGGCGTTTGGCTACACCTTC. Translated, it gives CASSHPPTGAFGYTF.

The gene calls are TRBV11-2 and TRBJ1-3; a weak D match, TRBD1 (6 bases). The CDR3 covers 16 residues. Germline CDR1 reads SGHAT; CDR2 reads FQNNGV. Trimming took off 4 bases at V and 3 bases at J, with 16 bases between the two ends. DNA for the CDR3: TGTGCCAGCAGCTCCCCGGGGGGGGCGTATGGAAACACCATATATTTT. Translation gives CASSSPGGAYGNTIYF.

The table lists this clonotype with many counts. The chain has TRBV7-9 and TRBJ2-5, with 8 bases matching TRBD1. This CDR3 has 14 residues. Germline V gene lookup returns CDR1 SEHNR and CDR2 FQNEAQ (reference sequence). V lost 4 bases and J lost 2; bases outside the gene matches: 3. CDR3 residues: CASSSGQGQETQYF. CDR3 nucleotide sequence: TGTGCCAGCAGCTCCGGACAGGGACAAGAGACCCAGTACTTC.

The genes are TRBV29-1 and TRBJ2-1; 8 positions agree with TRBD1. CDR1 SQVTM and CDR2 ANQGSEA come from the germline V gene. The CDR3 is 12 amino acids. V lost 7 bases to trimming and J lost 5 bases; unmatched junction nucleotides: 4. CDR3 nucleotide sequence: TGCAGCGCTAAACAGGGGGACAATGAGCAGTTCTTC. As protein: CSAKQGDNEQFF.

This clonotype has more than one count but fewer than ten. V and J are TRBV24-1 and TRBJ1-1, with TRBD1 identical over 8 bases. J lost 7 bases, V lost 8 bases, and 8 bases had no gene match. The CDR3 covers 13 residues. Germline-derived CDR1 and CDR2 are KGHDR and SFDVKD. The CDR3 DNA is TGTGCCACCACCCACTCCGGACAGGGTGAAGCTTTCTTT. It is translated as CATTHSGQGEAFF.

The chain employs TRBV5-1 and TRBJ2-3; TRBD1 might be the D (6 bases). The CDR3 is 14 residues long. CDR1 is SGHRS, CDR2 YFSETQ, per germline. With 4 bases removed from V and 2 bases from J, the gap between germline ends came to 11 bases. The CDR3 is CASSTGQPTDTQYF. In DNA form, the CDR3 reads TGCGCCAGCAGCACTGGACAGCCCACAGATACGCAGTATTTT.

The V gene is TRBV6-5, the J gene TRBJ2-7; D is possibly TRBD1 or TRBD2 (5 bases each). The CDR3 loop spans 16 amino acids. Germline CDR1 and CDR2: MNHEY and SVGAGI. The V and J ends lost 0 bases and 3 bases respectively, with 15 bases between them. Written as DNA, the CDR3 is TGTGCCAGCAGTTACTCGTGGGGGACCCTGAGCTACGAGCAGTACTTC. This encodes CASSYSWGTLSYEQYF.

The chain uses TRBV11-2 and TRBJ2-1; TRBD2 agrees at 7 bases. The CDR3 spans 16 residues. Per the germline V gene, CDR1 is SGHAT and CDR2 is FQNNGV. Trimming at V came to 6 bases and at J to 0 bases, leaving 8 bases not matched to a gene. The DNA for the CDR3 is TGTGCCAGCAGAATAGCGGGTACCAGCTCCTACAATGAGCAGTTCTTC. Encoded protein: CASRIAGTSSYNEQFF.

This clonotype has just a few counts. The rearrangement links TRBV12-3 or TRBV12-4 to TRBJ2-1; 9 bases fit TRBD1. V lost 8 bases, J lost 7 bases, and 9 bases stayed unmatched. This CDR3 is built from 14 residues. The CDR3 reads CASFDRGIGNEQFF. The CDR3 DNA is TGTGCCAGCTTCGACAGGGGGATTGGGAATGAGCAGTTCTTC.

This clonotype came up a few times. The DNA of the CDR3 is TGCGCCAGCAGCCGCGACCCCGAGGGGACAGGGGGCCAGTACCTCCACTTT. The encoded protein is CASSRDPEGTGGQYLHF. V and J are TRBV4-1 and TRBJ1-6; 12 nucleotides agree with TRBD1. The CDR3 sequence is 17 residues long. V trimming: 4 bases; J trimming: 15 bases; junction bases outside the gene matches: 16. CDR1 and CDR2 from the germline V gene are MGHRA and YSYEKL.

Many counts were recorded for this clonotype. The gene calls are TRBV19 and TRBJ2-1, with D perhaps TRBD1 (6 bases). Germline values: CDR1 LNHDA, CDR2 SQIVND (reference sequence). Trimming took 7 bases from V and 6 from J, leaving 16 bases between them. CDR3 length equals 14 residues. CDR3 residues: CASTSGALLNEQFF. The DNA for the CDR3 is TGTGCCAGTACCTCAGGGGCACTCCTCAATGAGCAGTTCTTC. Combining the CDR3 with reference TRBV19 and TRBJ2-1 gives the whole variable domain DGGITQSPKYLFRKEGQNVTLSCEQNLNHDAMYWYRQDPGQGLRLIYYSQIVNDFQKGDIAEGYSVSREKKESFPLTVTSAQKNPTAFYLCASTSGALLNEQFFGPGTRLTVL.

This clonotype was counted a few times. This chain uses TRBV2 with TRBJ2-5; unclear D gene. Per germline, CDR1 SNHLY and CDR2 FYNNEI. The CDR3 has 12 residues. V lost 2 bases and J lost 6, with 7 bases in between. CDR3 nucleotides: TGTGCCAGCAGTGAAAGGCGCCAGACCCAGTACTTC. Protein: CASSERRQTQYF. The variable domain in full, completed from reference TRBV2 and TRBJ2-5, reads EPEVTQTPSHQVTQMGQEVILRCVPISNHLYFYWYRQILGQKVEFLVSFYNNEISEKSEIFDDQFSVERPDGSNFTLKIRSTKLEDSAMYFCASSERRQTQYFGPGTRLLVL.